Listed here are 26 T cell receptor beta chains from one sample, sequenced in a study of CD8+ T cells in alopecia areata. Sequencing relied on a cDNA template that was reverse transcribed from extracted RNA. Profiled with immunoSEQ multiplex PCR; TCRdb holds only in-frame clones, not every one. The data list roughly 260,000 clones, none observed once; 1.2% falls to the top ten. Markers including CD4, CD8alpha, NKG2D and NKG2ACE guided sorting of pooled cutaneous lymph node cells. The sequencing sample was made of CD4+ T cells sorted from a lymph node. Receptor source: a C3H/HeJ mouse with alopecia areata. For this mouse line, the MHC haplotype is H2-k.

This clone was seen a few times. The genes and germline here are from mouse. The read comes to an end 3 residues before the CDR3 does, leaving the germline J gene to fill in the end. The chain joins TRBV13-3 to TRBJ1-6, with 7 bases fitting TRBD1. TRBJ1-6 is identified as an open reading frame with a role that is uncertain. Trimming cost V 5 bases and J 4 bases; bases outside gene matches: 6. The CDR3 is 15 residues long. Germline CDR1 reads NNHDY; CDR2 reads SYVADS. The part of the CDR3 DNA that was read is TGTGCCAGCAGGGGGACAGTCCCATATAATTCGCCC. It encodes CASRGTVPYNSP. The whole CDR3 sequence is CASRGTVPYNSPLYF.

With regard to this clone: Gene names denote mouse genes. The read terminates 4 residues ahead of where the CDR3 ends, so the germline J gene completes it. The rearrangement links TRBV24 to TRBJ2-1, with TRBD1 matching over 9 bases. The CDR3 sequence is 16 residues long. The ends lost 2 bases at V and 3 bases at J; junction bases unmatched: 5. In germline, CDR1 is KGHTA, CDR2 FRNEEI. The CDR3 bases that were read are TGTGCCAGCAGTCTGCCTCAGACAGGGGGCTATGCT. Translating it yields CASSLPQTGGYA. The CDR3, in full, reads CASSLPQTGGYAEQFF.

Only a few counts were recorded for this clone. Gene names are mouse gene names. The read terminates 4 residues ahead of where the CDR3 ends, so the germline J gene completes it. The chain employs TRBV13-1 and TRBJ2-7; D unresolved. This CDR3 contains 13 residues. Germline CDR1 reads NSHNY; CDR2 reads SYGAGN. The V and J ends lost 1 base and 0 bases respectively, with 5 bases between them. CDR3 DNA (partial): TGTGCCAGCAGTGATACTGTCTCCTAT. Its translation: CASSDTVSY. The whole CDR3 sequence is CASSDTVSYEQYF.

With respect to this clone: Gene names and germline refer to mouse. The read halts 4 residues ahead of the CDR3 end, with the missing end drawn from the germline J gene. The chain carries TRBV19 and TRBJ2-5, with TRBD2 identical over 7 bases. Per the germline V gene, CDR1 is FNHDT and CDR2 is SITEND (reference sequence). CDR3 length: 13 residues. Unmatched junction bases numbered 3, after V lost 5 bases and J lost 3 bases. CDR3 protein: CASRRGGQDTQYF. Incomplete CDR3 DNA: TGTGCCAGCAGACGGGGGGGGCAAGAC.

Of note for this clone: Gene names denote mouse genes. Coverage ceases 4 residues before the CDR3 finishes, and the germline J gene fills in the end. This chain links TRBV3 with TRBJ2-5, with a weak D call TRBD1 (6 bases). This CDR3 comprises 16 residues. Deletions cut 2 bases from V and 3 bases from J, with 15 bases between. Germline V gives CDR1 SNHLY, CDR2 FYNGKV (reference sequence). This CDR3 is CASSLKPSGQQDTQYF. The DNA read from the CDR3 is TGTGCCAGCAGCTTAAAGCCCTCGGGACAACAAGAC.

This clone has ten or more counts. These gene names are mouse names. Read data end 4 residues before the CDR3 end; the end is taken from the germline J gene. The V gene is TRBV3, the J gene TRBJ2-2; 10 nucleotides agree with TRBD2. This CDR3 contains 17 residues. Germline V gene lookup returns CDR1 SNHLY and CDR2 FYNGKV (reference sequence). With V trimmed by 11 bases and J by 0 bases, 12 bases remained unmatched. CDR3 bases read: TGTGCCCTCCGGGACTGGGGTACTCTTGCAAACACCGGG. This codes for CALRDWGTLANTG. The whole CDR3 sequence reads CALRDWGTLANTGQLYF.

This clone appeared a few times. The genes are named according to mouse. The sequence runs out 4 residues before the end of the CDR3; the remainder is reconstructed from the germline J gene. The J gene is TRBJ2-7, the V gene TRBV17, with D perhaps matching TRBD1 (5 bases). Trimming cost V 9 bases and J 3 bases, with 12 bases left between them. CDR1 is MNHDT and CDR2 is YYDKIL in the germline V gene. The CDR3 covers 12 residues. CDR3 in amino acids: CASPPRDYEQYF. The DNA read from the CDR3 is TGTGCTAGTCCCCCCAGGGACTAT.

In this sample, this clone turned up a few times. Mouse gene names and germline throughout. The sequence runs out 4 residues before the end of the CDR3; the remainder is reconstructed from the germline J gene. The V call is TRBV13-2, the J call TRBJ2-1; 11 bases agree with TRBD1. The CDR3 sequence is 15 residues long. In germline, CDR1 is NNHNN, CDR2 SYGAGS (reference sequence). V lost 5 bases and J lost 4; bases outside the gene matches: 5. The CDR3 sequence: CASGRDRGAYAEQFF. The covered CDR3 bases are TGTGCCAGCGGAAGGGACAGGGGGGCTTATGCT.

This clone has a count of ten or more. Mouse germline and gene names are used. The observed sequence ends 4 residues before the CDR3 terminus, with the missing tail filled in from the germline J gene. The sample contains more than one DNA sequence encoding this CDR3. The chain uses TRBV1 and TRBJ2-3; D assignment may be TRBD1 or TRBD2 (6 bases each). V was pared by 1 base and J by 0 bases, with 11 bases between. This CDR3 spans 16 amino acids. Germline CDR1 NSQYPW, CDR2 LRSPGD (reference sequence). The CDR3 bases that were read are TGCACCTGCAGTGCAGGGGGGCAGGGTAGTGCAGAA. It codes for CTCSAGGQGSAE. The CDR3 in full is CTCSAGGQGSAETLYF.

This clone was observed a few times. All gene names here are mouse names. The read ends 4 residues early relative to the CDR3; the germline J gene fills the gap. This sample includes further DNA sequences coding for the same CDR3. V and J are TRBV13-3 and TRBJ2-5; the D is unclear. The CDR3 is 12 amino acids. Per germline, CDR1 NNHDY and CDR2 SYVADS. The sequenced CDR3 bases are TGTGCCAGCAGTGATAAGGGAGAC. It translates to CASSDKGD. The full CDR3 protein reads CASSDKGDTQYF. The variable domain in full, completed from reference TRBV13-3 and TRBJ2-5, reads EAAVTQSPRSKVAVTGGKVTLSCHQTNNHDYMYWYRQDTGHGLRLIHYSYVADSTEKGDIPDGYKASRPSQENFSLILELASLSQTAVYFCASSDKGDTQYFGPGTRLLVL.

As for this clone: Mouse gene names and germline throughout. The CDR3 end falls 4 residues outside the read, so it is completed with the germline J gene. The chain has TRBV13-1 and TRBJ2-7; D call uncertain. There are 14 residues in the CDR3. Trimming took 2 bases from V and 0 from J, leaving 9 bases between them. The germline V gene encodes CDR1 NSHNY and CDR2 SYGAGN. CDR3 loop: CASSESRSSYEQYF. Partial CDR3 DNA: TGTGCCAGCAGTGAATCCAGGAGCTCCTAT.

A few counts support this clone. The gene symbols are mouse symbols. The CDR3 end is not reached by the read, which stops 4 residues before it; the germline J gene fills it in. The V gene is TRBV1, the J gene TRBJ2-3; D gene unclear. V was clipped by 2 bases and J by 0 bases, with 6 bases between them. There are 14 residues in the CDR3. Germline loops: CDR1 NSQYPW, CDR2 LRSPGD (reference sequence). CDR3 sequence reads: CTCSASASAETLYF. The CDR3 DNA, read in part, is TGCACCTGCAGTGCATCAGCTAGTGCAGAA.

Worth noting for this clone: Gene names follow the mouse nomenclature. The DNA read from the CDR3 is TGTGCCAGCAGCTCCCAGGGTGGTGCAGAA. Translated, it gives CASSSQGGAE. The whole CDR3 region reads CASSSQGGAETLYF. The chain carries TRBV4 and TRBJ2-3; TRBD1 might be the D (5 bases). The read ends 4 residues early relative to the CDR3; the germline J gene fills the gap. This CDR3 contains 14 residues. Trimming removed 4 bases from V and 1 base from J, with 9 bases in between. Germline lookup yields CDR1 LGHDT and CDR2 YNNKQL (reference sequence). Drawing the rest from reference TRBV4 and TRBJ2-3, the complete variable domain is ETAVFQTPNYHVTQVGNEVSFNCKQTLGHDTMYWYKQDSKKLLKIMFSYNNKQLIVNETVPRRFSPQSSDKAHLNLRIKSVEPEDSAVYLCASSSQGGAETLYFGSGTRLTVL.

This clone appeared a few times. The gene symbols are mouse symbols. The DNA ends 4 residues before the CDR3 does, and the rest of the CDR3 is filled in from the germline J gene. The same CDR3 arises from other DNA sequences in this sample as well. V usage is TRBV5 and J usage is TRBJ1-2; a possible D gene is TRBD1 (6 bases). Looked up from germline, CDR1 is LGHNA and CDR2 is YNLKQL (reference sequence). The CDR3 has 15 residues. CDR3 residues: CASSQGTGGAFDYTF. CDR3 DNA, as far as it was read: TGTGCCAGCAGCCAAGGGACTGGGGGGGCGTTC.

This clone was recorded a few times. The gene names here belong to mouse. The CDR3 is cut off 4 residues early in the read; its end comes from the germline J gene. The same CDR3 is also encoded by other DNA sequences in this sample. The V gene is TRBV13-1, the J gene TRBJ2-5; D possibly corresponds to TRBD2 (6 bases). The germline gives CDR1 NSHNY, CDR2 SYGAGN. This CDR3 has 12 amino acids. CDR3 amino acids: CASSAGGDTQYF. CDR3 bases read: TGTGCCAGCAGTGCGGGGGGAGAC.

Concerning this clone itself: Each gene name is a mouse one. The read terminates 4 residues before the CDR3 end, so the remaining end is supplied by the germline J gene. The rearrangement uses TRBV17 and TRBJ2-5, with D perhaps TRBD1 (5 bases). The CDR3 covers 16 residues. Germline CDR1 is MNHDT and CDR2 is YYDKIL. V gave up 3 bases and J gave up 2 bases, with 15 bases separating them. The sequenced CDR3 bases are TGTGCTAGCAGTAGTGGCAGGGTGGATACCCAAGAC. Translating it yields CASSSGRVDTQD. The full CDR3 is CASSSGRVDTQDTQYF.

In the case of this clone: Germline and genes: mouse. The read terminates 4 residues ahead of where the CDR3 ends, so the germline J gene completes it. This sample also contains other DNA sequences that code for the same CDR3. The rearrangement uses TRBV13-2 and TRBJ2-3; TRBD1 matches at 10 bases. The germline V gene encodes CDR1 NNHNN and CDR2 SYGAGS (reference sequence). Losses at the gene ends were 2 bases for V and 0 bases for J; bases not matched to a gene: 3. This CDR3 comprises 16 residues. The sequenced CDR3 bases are TGTGCCAGCGGTGACCCGGGACAGGGGAGTGCAGAA. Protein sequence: CASGDPGQGSAE. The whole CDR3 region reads CASGDPGQGSAETLYF.

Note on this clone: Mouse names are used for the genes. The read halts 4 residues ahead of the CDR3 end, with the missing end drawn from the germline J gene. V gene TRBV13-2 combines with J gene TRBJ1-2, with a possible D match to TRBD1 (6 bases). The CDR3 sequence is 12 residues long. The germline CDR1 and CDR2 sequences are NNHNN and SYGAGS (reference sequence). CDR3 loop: CASGEQGYDYTF. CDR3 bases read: TGTGCCAGCGGTGAACAGGGTTAC.

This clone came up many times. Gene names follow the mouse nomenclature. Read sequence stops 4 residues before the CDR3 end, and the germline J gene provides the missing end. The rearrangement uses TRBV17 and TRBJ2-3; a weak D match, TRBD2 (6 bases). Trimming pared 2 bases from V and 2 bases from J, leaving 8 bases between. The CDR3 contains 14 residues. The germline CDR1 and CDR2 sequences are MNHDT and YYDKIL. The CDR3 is CASSRKGLAETLYF. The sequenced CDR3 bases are TGTGCTAGCAGTAGAAAGGGACTTGCAGAA.

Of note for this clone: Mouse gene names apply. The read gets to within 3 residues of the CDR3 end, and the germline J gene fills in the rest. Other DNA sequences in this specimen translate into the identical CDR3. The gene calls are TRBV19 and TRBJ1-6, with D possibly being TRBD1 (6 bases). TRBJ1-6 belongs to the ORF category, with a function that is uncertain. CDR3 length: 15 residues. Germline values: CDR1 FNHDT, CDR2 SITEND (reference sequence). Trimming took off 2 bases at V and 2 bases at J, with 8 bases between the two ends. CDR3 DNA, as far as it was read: TGTGCCAGCAGTATTGAGGGGGCCTATAATTCGCCC. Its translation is CASSIEGAYNSP. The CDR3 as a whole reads CASSIEGAYNSPLYF.

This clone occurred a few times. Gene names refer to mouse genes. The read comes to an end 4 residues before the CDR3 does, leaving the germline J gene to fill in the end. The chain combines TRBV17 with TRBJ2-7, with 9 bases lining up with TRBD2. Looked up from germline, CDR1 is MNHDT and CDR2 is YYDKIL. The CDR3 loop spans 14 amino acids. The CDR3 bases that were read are TGTGCTAGCAGTAGACAACTGGGGGGTTAT. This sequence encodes CASSRQLGGY. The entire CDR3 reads CASSRQLGGYEQYF.

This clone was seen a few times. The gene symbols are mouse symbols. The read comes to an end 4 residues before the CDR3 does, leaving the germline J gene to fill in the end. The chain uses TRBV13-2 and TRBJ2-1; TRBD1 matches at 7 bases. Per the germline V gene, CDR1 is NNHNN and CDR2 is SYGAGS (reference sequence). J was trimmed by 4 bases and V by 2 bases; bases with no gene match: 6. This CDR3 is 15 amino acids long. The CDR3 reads CASGDPGQRYAEQFF. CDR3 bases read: TGTGCCAGCGGTGACCCGGGACAGAGGTATGCT.

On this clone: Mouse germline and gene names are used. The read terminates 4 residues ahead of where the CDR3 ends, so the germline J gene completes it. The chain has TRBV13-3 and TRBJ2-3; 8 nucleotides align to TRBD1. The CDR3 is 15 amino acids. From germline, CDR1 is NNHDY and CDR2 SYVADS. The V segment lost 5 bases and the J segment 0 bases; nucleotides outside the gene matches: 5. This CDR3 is CASSGTGPSAETLYF. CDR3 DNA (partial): TGTGCCAGCAGCGGGACAGGCCCTAGTGCAGAA.

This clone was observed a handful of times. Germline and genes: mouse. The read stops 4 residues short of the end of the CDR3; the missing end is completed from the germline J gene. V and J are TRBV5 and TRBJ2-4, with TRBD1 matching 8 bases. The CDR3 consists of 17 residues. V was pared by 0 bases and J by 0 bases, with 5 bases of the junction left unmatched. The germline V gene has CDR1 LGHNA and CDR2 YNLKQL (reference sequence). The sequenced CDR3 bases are TGTGCCAGCAGCCAAGATTCAGGGGGCCCTAGTCAAAAC. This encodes CASSQDSGGPSQN. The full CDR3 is CASSQDSGGPSQNTLYF.

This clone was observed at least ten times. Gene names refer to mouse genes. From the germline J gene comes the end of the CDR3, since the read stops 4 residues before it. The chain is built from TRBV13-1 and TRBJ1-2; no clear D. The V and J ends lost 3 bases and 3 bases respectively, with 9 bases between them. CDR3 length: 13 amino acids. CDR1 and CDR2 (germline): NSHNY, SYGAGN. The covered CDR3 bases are TGTGCCAGCAGTGTCCAGGTGGACTCC. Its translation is CASSVQVDS. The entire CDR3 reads CASSVQVDSDYTF.

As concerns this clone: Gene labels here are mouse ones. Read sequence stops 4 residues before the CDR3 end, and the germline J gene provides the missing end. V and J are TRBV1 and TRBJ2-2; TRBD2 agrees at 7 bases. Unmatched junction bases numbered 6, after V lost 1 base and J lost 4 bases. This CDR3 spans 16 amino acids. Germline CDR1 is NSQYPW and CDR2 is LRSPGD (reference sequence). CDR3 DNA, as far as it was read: TGCACCTGCAGTGCAGGTTCTGGGGGAGGCACCGGG. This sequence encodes CTCSAGSGGGTG. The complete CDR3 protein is CTCSAGSGGGTGQLYF. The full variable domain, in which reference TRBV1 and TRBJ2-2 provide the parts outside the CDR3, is VTLLEQNPRWRLVPRGQAVNLRCILKNSQYPWMSWYQQDLQKQLQWLFTLRSPGDKEVKSLPGADYLATRVTDTELRLQVANMSQGRTLYCTCSAGSGGGTGQLYFGEGSKLTVL.